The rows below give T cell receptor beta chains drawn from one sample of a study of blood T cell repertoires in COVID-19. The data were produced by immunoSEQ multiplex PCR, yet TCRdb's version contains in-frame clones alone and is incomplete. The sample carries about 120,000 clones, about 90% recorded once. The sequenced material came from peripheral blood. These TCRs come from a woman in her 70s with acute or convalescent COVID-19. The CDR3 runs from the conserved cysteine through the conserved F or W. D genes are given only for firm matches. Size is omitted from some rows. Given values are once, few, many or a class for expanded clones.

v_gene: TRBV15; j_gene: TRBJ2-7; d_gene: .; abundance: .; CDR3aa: CATSRDPGITYEQYF; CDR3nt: TGTGCCACCAGCAGAGATCCGGGAATAACCTACGAGCAGTACTTC
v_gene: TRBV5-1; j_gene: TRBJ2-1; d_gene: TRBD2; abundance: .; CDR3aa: CASSELADSYNEQFF; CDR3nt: TGCGCCAGCAGCGAACTAGCGGACTCCTACAATGAGCAGTTCTTC
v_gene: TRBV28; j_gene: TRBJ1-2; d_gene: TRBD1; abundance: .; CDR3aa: CATEAGGKYGYTF; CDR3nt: TGTGCCACTGAAGCAGGGGGCAAGTATGGCTACACCTTC
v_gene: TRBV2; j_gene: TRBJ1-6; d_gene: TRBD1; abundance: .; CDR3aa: CASSDSVTGGWNSPLHF; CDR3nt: TGTGCCAGCAGTGATTCGGTGACAGGGGGTTGGAATTCACCCCTCCACTTT
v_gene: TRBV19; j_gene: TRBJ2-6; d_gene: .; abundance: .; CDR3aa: CASSVDKSGANVLTF; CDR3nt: TGTGCCAGTAGTGTCGACAAATCCGGGGCCAACGTCCTGACTTTC
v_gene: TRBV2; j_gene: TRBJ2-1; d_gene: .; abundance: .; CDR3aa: CASSEDVAGGGRQFF; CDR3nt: TGTGCCAGCAGTGAAGATGTTGCGGGTGGGGGGAGGCAGTTCTTC
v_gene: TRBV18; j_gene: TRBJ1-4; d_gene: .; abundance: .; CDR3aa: CASSTVRLVEKLFF; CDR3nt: TGTGCCAGCTCCACAGTCCGGTTGGTAGAAAAACTGTTTTTT
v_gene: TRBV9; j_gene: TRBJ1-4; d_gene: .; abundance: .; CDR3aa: CASSQEVGGDEKLFF; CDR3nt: TGTGCCAGCAGCCAAGAGGTGGGAGGGGATGAAAAACTGTTTTTT
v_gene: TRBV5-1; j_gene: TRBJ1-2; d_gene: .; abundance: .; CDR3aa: CASSLGGPGGYTF; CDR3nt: TGCGCCAGCAGCTTGGGGGGGCCGGGAGGCTACACCTTC
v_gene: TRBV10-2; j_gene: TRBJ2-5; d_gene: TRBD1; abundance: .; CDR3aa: CASSAWTGLQETQYF; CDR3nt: TGCGCCAGCAGTGCCTGGACAGGGCTTCAAGAGACCCAGTACTTC
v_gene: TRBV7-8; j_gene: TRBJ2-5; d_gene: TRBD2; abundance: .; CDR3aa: CASSVILGLERTQYF; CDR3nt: TGTGCCAGCAGCGTAATTCTTGGACTAGAGAGAACCCAGTACTTC
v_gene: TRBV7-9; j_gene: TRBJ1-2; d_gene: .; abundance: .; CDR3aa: CASSQEGGGVSSGYTF; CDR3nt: TGTGCCAGCAGCCAAGAAGGTGGGGGGGTGTCTAGTGGCTACACCTTC
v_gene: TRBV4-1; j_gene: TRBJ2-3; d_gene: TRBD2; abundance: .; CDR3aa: CASSQDPGLADPTDTQYF; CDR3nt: TGCGCCAGCAGCCAAGATCCGGGACTAGCGGACCCCACAGATACGCAGTATTTT
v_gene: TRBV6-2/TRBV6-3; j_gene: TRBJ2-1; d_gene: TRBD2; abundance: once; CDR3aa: CASSYFPSGGARDEQFF; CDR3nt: TGTGCCAGCAGTTACTTCCCTAGCGGGGGGGCCAGGGATGAGCAGTTCTTC
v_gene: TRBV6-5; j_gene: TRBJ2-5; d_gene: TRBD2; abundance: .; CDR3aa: CASRLAGGPPTQYF; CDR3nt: TGTGCCAGCAGACTAGCGGGGGGCCCTCCGACCCAGTACTTC
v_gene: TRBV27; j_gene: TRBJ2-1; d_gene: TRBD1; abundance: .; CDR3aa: CASSLRPSGQGARNEQFF; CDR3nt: TGTGCCAGCAGTCTACGACCATCCGGACAGGGGGCGCGCAATGAGCAGTTCTTC
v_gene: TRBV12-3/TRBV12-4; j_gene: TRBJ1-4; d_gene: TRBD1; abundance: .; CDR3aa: CASSPDRVLVFF; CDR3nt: TGTGCCAGCAGCCCGGACAGGGTTCTTGTGTTTTTT
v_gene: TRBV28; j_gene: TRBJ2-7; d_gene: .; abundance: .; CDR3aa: CASSLRTHGSYEQYF; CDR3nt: TGTGCCAGCAGTTTAAGGACACACGGATCCTACGAGCAGTACTTC
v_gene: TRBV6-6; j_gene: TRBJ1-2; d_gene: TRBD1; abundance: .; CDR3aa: CASSWGDRGRGGYTF; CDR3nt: TGTGCCAGCAGTTGGGGGGACAGGGGGCGCGGTGGCTACACCTTC
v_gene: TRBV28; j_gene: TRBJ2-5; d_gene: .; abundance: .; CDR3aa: CASSSRQLAQETQYF; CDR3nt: TGTGCCAGCAGTTCCCGACAGTTAGCCCAAGAGACCCAGTACTTC